This entry concerns a single T cell receptor (beta chain). Original analysis: Amplified reference gene primers provided the basis for estimating nucleated cell counts. Generated by immunoSEQ multiplex PCR, the TCRdb table keeps only in-frame clones and is missing some. That table is the source of V, J and clone size, and D and trimming were worked out from the DNA. The table lists around 130,000 clones, about 88% of them singletons. Germline V lookup: CDR1 SGHRS, CDR2 YFSETQ. CDR3 size: 14 residues. The V and J ends lost 4 bases and 0 bases respectively, with 10 bases between them. Seattle-derived patients entered the study during active infection and were followed longitudinally. This entry belongs to a study of blood T cell repertoires in COVID-19. Study at large: COVID-19 samples, acute and convalescent, were from the United States, Italy and Spain.

The V call is TRBV5-1, the J call TRBJ1-1, with a weak D call TRBD1 (5 bases). The sequencing sample was made of peripheral blood. This clonotype was sampled from a human donor with COVID-19, enrolled during active disease. The donor label of this sample is uncertain. The chain's CDR3 is CASSRQSMNTEAFF. The DNA for the CDR3 is TGCGCCAGCAGCCGACAGTCCATGAACACTGAAGCTTTCTTT.